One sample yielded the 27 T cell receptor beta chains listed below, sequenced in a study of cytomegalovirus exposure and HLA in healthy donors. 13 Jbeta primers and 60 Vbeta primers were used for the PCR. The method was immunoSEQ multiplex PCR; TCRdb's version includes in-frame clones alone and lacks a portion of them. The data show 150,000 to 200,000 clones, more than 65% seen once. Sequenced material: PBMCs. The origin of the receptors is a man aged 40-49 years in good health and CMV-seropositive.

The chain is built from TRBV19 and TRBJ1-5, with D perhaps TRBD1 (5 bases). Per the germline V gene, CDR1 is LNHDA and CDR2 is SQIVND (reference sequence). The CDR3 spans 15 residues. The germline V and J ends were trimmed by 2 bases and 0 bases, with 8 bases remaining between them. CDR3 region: CASSISGGSNQPQHF. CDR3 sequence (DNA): TGTGCCAGTAGTATATCGGGGGGTAGCAATCAGCCCCAGCATTTT.

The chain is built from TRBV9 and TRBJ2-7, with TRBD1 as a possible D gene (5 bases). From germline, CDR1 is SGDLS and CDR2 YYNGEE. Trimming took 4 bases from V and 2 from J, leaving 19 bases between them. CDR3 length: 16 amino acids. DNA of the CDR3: TGTGCCAGCAGCCCCCTTCCCAAGACAGCAACCTACGAGCAGTACTTC. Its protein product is CASSPLPKTATYEQYF.

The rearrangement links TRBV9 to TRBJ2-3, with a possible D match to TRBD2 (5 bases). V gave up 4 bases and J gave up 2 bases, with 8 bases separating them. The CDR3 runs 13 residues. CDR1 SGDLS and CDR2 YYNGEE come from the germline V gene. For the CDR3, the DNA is TGTGCCAGCAGCCAGCGGCACACAGATACGCAGTATTTT. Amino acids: CASSQRHTDTQYF.

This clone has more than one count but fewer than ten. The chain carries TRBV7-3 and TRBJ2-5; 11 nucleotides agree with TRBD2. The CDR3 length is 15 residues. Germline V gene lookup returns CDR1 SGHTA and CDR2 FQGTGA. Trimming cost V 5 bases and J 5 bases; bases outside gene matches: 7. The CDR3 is CASSRASGGLETQYF. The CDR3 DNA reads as TGTGCCAGCAGCCGAGCTAGCGGGGGGCTGGAGACCCAGTACTTC.

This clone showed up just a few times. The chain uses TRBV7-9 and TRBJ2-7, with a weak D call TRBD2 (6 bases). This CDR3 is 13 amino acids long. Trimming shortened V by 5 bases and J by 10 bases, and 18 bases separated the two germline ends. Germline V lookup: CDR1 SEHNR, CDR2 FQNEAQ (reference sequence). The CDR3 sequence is CASSNTRDLRQYF. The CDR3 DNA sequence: TGTGCCAGCAGCAACACCCGGGACTTAAGACAGTACTTC.

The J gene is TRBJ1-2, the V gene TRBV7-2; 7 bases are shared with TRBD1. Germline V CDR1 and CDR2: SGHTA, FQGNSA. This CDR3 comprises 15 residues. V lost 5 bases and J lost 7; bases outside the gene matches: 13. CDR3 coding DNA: TGTGCCAGCAGCATAACCATGACAGGGACGGGTGGCTACACCTTC. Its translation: CASSITMTGTGGYTF.

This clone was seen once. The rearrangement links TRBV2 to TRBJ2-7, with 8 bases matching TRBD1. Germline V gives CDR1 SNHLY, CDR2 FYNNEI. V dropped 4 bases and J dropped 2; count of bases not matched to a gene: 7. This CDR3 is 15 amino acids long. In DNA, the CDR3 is TGTGCCAGCAGTGCCGCAGGGGGCAATCCCTACGAGCAGTACTTC. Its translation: CASSAAGGNPYEQYF.

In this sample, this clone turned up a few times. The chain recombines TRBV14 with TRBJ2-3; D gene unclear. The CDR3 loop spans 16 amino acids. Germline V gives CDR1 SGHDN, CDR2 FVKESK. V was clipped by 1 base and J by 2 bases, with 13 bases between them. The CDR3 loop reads CASSQVGGYDTDTQYF. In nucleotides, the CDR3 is TGTGCCAGCAGCCAAGTCGGCGGCTACGACACAGATACGCAGTATTTT.

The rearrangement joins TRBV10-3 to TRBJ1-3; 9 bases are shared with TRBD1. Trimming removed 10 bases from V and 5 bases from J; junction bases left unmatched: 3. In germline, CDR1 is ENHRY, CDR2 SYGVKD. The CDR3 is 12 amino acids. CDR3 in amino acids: CATGTGRNTIYF. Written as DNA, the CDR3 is TGTGCCACCGGGACAGGGCGAAACACCATATATTTT.

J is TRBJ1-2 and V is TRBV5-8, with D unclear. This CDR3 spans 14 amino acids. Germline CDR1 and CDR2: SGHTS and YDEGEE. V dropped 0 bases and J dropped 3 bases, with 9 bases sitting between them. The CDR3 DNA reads TGTGCCAGCAGCTTGGAGGAGGATTACTATGGCTACACCTTC. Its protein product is CASSLEEDYYGYTF.

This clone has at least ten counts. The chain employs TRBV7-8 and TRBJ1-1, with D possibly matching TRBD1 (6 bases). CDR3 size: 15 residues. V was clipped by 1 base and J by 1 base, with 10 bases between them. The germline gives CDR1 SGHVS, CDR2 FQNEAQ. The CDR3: CASSLVWGRNTEAFF. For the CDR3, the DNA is TGTGCCAGCAGCTTAGTATGGGGGCGGAACACTGAAGCTTTCTTT. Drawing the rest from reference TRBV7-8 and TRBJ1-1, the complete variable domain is GAGVSQSPRYKVAKRGQDVALRCDPISGHVSLFWYQQALGQGPEFLTYFQNEAQLDKSGLPSDRFFAERPEGSVSTLKIQRTQQEDSAVYLCASSLVWGRNTEAFFGQGTRLTVV.

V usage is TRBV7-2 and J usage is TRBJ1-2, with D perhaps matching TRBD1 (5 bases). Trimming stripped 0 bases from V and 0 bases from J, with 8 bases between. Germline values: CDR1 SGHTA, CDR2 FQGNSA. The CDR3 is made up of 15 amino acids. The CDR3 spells CASSLAGRANYGYTF. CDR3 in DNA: TGTGCCAGCAGCTTAGCCGGCAGGGCTAACTATGGCTACACCTTC.

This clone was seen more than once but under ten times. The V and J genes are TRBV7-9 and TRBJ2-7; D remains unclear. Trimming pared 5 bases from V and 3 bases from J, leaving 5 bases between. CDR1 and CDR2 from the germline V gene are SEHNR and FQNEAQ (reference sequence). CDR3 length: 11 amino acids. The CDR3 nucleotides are TGTGCCAGCAGCGTGCGCTACGAGCAGTACTTC. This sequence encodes CASSVRYEQYF.

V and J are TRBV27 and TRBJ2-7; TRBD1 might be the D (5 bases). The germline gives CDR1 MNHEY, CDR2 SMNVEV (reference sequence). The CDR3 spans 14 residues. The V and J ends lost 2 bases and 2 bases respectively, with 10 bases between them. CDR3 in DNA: TGTGCCAGCAGTTTAATCTGGGGCCCCTACGAGCAGTACTTC. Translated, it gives CASSLIWGPYEQYF.

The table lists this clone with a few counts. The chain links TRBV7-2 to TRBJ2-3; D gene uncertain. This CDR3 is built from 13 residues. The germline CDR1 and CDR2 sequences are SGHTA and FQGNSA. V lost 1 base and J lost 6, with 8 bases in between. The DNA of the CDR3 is TGTGCCAGCAGCTTAGGATCCGGTGATACGCAGTATTTT. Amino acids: CASSLGSGDTQYF.

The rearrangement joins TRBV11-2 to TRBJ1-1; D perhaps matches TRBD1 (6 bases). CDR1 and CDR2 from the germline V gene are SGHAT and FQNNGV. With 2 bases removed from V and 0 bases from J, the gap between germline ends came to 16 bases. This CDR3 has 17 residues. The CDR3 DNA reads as TGTGCCAGCAGCTTATCGGGCCAGGGGAGGGTGAACACTGAAGCTTTCTTT. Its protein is CASSLSGQGRVNTEAFF. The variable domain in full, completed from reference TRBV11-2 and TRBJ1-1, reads EAGVAQSPRYKIIEKRQSVAFWCNPISGHATLYWYQQILGQGPKLLIQFQNNGVVDDSQLPKDRFSAERLKGVDSTLKIQPAKLEDSAVYLCASSLSGQGRVNTEAFFGQGTRLTVV.

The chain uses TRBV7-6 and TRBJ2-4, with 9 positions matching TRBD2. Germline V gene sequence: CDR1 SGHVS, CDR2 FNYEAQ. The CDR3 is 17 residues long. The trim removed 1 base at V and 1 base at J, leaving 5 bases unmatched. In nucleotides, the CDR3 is TGTGCCAGCAGCTTAGTTCTAGCGGGAATGGCCAAAAACATTCAGTACTTC. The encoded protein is CASSLVLAGMAKNIQYF.

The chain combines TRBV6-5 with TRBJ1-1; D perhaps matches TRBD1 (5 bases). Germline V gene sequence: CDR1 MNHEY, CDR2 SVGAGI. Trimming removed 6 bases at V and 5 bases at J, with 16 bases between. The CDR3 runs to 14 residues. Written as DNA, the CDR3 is TGTGCCAGCAGGGGGGGACTACGGGTGACTGAAGCTTTCTTT. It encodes CASRGGLRVTEAFF.

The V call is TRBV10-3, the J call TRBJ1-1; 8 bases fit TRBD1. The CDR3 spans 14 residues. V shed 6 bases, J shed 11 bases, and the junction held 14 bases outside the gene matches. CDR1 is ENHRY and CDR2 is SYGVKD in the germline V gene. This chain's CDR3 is CAIRVSQGAVEAFF. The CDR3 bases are TGTGCCATCAGGGTTTCGCAGGGGGCGGTAGAGGCTTTCTTT.

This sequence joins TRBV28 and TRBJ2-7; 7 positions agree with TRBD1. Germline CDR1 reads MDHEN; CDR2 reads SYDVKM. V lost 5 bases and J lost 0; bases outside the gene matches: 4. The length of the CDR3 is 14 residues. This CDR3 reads CASSRQGSSYEQYF. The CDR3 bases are TGTGCCAGCAGTCGACAGGGATCCTCCTACGAGCAGTACTTC.

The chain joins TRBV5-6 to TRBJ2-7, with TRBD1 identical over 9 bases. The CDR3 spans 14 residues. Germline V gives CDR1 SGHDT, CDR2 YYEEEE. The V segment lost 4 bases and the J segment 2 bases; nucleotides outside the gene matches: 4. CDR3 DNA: TGTGCCAGCAGCACGGGACAGGGTGCCTACGAGCAGTACTTC. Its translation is CASSTGQGAYEQYF. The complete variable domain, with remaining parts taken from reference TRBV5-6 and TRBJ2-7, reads DAGVTQSPTHLIKTRGQQVTLRCSPKSGHDTVSWYQQALGQGPQFIFQYYEEEERQRGNFPDRFSGHQFPNYSSELNVNALLLGDSALYLCASSTGQGAYEQYFGPGTRLTVT.

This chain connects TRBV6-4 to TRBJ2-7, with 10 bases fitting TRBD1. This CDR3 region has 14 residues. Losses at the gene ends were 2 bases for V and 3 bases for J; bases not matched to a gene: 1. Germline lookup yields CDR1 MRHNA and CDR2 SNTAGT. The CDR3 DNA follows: TGTGCCAGCAGTGACGGGGACAGGGGCTACGAGCAGTACTTC. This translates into CASSDGDRGYEQYF.

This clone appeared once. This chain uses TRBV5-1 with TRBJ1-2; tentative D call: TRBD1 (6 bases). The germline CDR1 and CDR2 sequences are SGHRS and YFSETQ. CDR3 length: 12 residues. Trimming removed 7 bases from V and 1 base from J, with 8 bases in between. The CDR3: CASSQGNYGYTF. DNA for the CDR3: TGCGCCAGCTCACAGGGTAACTATGGCTACACCTTC.

The CDR3 here is CASSEGAIVFSDTEAFF. As DNA, the CDR3 is TGCGCCAGCAGCGAGGGGGCCATCGTTTTTTCTGACACTGAAGCTTTCTTT. The chain employs TRBV5-1 and TRBJ1-1, with 7 bases lining up with TRBD1. Germline V gene lookup returns CDR1 SGHRS and CDR2 YFSETQ. CDR3 length: 17 residues. The V and J ends lost 4 bases and 3 bases, in that order; junction bases with no gene match: 15.

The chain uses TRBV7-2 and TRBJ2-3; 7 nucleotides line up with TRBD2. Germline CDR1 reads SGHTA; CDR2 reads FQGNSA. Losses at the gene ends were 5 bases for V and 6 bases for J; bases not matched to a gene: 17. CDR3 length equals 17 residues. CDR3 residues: CASSPTGLTTTRDTQYF. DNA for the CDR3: TGTGCCAGCAGCCCCACGGGACTAACGACAACCAGGGATACGCAGTATTTT.

The DNA of the CDR3 is TGTGCCAGTAGTATCCTTGGCAATGGCTACACCTTC. Protein product: CASSILGNGYTF. The chain carries TRBV19 and TRBJ1-2; D uncertain. Per the germline V gene, CDR1 is LNHDA and CDR2 is SQIVND (reference sequence). The length of the CDR3 is 12 residues. V lost 3 bases to trimming and J lost 6 bases, with 8 bases between them.

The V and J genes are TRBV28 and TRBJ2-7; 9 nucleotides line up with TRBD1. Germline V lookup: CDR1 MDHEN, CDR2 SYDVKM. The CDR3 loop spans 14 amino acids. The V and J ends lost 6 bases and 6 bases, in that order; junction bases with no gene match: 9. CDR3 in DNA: TGTGCCAGCAGCACAGGGGGCAGTCTGGGCGAGCAGTACTTC. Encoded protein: CASSTGGSLGEQYF.